This passage covers 5 T cell receptor beta chains from one sample sequenced in a study of blood T cell repertoires in COVID-19. TCRdb keeps only in-frame clones here, not all; method: immunoSEQ multiplex PCR. Among around 320,000 clones listed, almost 85% were seen once. Source material: peripheral blood. These receptors originate from a human donor in a cohort sampled during active COVID-19.

This clone was seen a single time. V and J are TRBV2 and TRBJ1-1, with D maybe TRBD1 (5 bases). CDR3 length: 12 amino acids. Trimming removed 7 bases at V and 8 bases at J, with 14 bases between. Germline V lookup: CDR1 SNHLY, CDR2 FYNNEI. The CDR3 coding sequence is TGTGCCAGCATGACAGAATTTCCGGAAGCTTTCTTT. It translates to CASMTEFPEAFF.

The J gene is TRBJ1-2, the V gene TRBV7-9; tentatively, D is TRBD1 (5 bases). CDR3 length equals 14 residues. Per germline, CDR1 SEHNR and CDR2 FQNEAQ (reference sequence). Trimming removed 1 base from V and 4 bases from J, with 10 bases in between. The CDR3 DNA follows: TGTGCCAGCAGCTTAGTCATCGGGGGCTATGGCTACACCTTC. It yields the protein CASSLVIGGYGYTF. Filled out from reference TRBV7-9 and TRBJ1-2, the complete variable domain reads DTGVSQNPRHKITKRGQNVTFRCDPISEHNRLYWYRQTLGQGPEFLTYFQNEAQLEKSRLLSDRFSAERPKGSFSTLEIQRTEQGDSAMYLCASSLVIGGYGYTFGSGTRLTVV.

V gene TRBV5-6 combines with J gene TRBJ2-7; D is uncertain. The CDR3 extends over 12 amino acids. From germline, CDR1 is SGHDT and CDR2 YYEEEE. V was pared by 0 bases and J by 4 bases, with 5 bases between. The CDR3 DNA reads as TGTGCCAGCAGCTTGGCCAGGTACGAGCAGTACTTC. Protein product: CASSLARYEQYF.

The chain recombines TRBV10-2 with TRBJ2-4; 8 bases match TRBD1. The V segment lost 10 bases and the J segment 0 bases; nucleotides outside the gene matches: 14. Looked up from germline, CDR1 is WSHSY and CDR2 is SAAADI. The CDR3 length is 17 residues. The CDR3 here is CATCQGAGILAKNIQYF. The CDR3 region has the DNA TGCGCCACCTGTCAGGGGGCTGGGATACTAGCCAAAAACATTCAGTACTTC.

This clone was recorded a few times. The chain recombines TRBV2 with TRBJ2-7, with D maybe TRBD1 (6 bases). This CDR3 spans 15 amino acids. The V gene's germline CDR1 is SNHLY and CDR2 FYNNEI. Trimming shortened V by 6 bases and J by 4 bases, and 19 bases separated the two germline ends. CDR3 DNA sequence: TGTGCCAGCAGACACCGGGACATCCCTAAATACGAGCAGTACTTC. Its translation: CASRHRDIPKYEQYF.